At least ten counts were recorded for the clone carrying this TCR beta chain. The antigen is unknown. This entry comes from a study of molecular identifiers for immune sequencing clone quantification. General study results and limits: Beyond 20 RNA copies, clones held over 97% of effector molecules, compared with under 1% in naive cells. Amid roughly 1 million naive cells, spiked Jurkat TCR RNA from one cell was reportedly still detectable. Identical barcode-sharing TCR molecules could lead to underestimated sizes for highly expanded clones.

Deletions cut 5 bases from V and 7 bases from J, with 18 bases between. CDR1 is MNHEY, CDR2 SMNVEV, per germline (reference sequence). CDR3 length equals 15 residues. One entry per CDR3 protein results from TCRdb running MiXCR on the PCR reads. The table lists tens of thousands of distinct CDR3 sequences, roughly 17% of them singletons. The specimen sequenced was naive CD8+ T cells from blood, with Jurkat cell RNA spiked in. Subset defined: FACS-sorted CD8+CD4-CCR7+CD45RA+ naive T cells. The rearrangement links TRBV27 to TRBJ1-5; TRBD1 is a possible D gene (6 bases). The source is a human donor in good health. Some libraries in this study had Jurkat cell RNA spiked in. This chain's CDR3 is CASSPAGEVSQPQHF. The CDR3, as DNA: TGTGCCAGCAGTCCTGCAGGGGAAGTCAGCCAGCCCCAGCATTTT.